The T cell receptor beta chain described here comes from a study of memory B cells and T cells in multiple sclerosis. With 0 bases removed from V and 3 bases from J, the gap between germline ends came to 7 bases. CDR1 is SGHRS and CDR2 is YFSETQ in the germline V gene. This CDR3 has 15 residues. Produced via immunoSEQ multiplex PCR; TCRdb's table is partial and in-frame only. The profile shows about 45,000 clones, around 80% of them singletons. As to this clone: Its antigen is unknown.

Stimulus-free culture yielded autoproliferating CFSE-dim and non-proliferating CFSE-high T cells, each sequenced separately. Replicate wells were pooled after roughly 7 days of stimulus-free culture of 45 million to 50 million CFSE-labeled PBMCs. Sequencing was carried out using PBMCs from blood kept in culture. The sequence was collected from a human donor with multiple sclerosis. This rearrangement joins TRBV5-1 to TRBJ2-6; perhaps TRBD2 as D (6 bases). The CDR3 bases are TGCGCCAGCAGCTTGGCGGGGGTTGGGGCCAACGTCCTGACTTTC. Protein: CASSLAGVGANVLTF. Using reference TRBV5-1 and TRBJ2-6 for the parts outside the CDR3, the full variable domain is KAGVTQTPRYLIKTRGQQVTLSCSPISGHRSVSWYQQTPGQGLQFLFEYFSETQRNKGNFPGRFSGRQFSNSRSEMNVSTLELGDSALYLCASSLAGVGANVLTFGAGSRLTVL.